This TCR beta chain was profiled in a study of blood T cell repertoires in COVID-19. Study-level background: Sites across the United States, Italy and Spain contributed samples from acute and convalescent COVID-19.

Germline trimming cut 3 bases from V and 5 bases from J; bases unmatched to any gene: 6. The CDR3 is 14 residues long. Germline CDR1 SGHRS, CDR2 YFSETQ. Researchers sorted participants into cohorts using their self-reported clinical history. As processed by the authors: Counts of nucleated cells, estimated from reference gene primer amplification, were obtained. Profiling relied on immunoSEQ multiplex PCR, and the TCRdb table lists in-frame clones only, not all of them. Clonal size and the V and J genes are those of that table, whereas D and trimming came from the DNA. The sample contains a few hundred thousand clones, less than 90% of which appear only once.

Sequenced input: PBMCs or T cells enriched from blood (not recorded which). The chain has TRBV5-1 and TRBJ2-7; TRBD1 matches at 9 bases. This TCR was recovered from a woman in her 30s who had been exposed to COVID-19. For the CDR3, the DNA is TGCGCCAGCAGCTGGGGACAGGGTAGCCACGAGCAGTACTTC. Amino acids: CASSWGQGSHEQYF.